Following are 10 T cell receptor beta chains from one sample sequenced in a study of shared clonotypes between healthy human individuals (dated by TCRdb to 2020 to 2021). Library preparation employed the immunoSEQ multiplex PCR assay. The table comes from immuneACCESS by way of TCRdb, which keeps in-frame sequences with V and J called. Part of the clones is missing from these tables; in studies checked, under half for an unresolved V gene and the rest for unknown reasons. The sample table lists 2 million to 2.5 million clones, over 85% of them with a count of one. The ten largest account for under 0.15% of the sample. The sample consisted of naive CD4+ T cells sorted from blood. The cell subset or site tag for this specimen amounts to: CD45RA+ positively selected. The receptors were sampled from a young man in good health.

This sequence joins TRBV27 and TRBJ2-3, with TRBD1 as a possible D gene (5 bases). The germline gives CDR1 MNHEY, CDR2 SMNVEV (reference sequence). CDR3 size: 13 residues. V gave up 9 bases and J gave up 2 bases, with 12 bases separating them. CDR3 protein: CASTSGFTDTQYF. For the CDR3, the DNA is TGTGCCAGTACCTCAGGGTTCACAGATACGCAGTATTTT.

The CDR3 DNA sequence: TGTGCCAGCAGTAGGGGGGCTGGGGCCAACGTCCTGACTTTC. Protein: CASSRGAGANVLTF. The rearrangement links TRBV6-5 to TRBJ2-6; TRBD1 or TRBD2 may be the D gene (6 bases each). The CDR3 has 14 residues. The germline V gene has CDR1 MNHEY and CDR2 SVGAGI. With 5 bases removed from V and 2 bases from J, the gap between germline ends came to 7 bases.

This chain joins TRBV19 and TRBJ1-4; D gene uncertain. V lost 7 bases to trimming and J lost 10 bases, with 13 bases between them. Germline CDR1 LNHDA, CDR2 SQIVND (reference sequence). This CDR3 is 12 amino acids long. CDR3 in DNA: TGTGCCAGTATAGGAGAGACGGGAAAACTGTTTTTT. Residues: CASIGETGKLFF.

The chain uses TRBV19 and TRBJ2-2; 7 bases align to TRBD2. The V gene's germline CDR1 is LNHDA and CDR2 SQIVND (reference sequence). The CDR3 extends over 16 amino acids. The ends lost 3 bases at V and 5 bases at J; junction bases unmatched: 9. CDR3 nucleotide sequence: TGTGCCAGTAGTATCGGCGGGAGAGGTGTAACCGGGGAGCTGTTTTTT. As protein: CASSIGGRGVTGELFF.

V is TRBV6-6 and J is TRBJ1-1; no definite D call. The CDR3 runs to 15 residues. Per germline, CDR1 MNHNY and CDR2 SVGAGI (reference sequence). Between the trimmed V and J ends, which lost 0 bases and 2 bases, there was a span of 10 bases. For the CDR3, the DNA is TGTGCCAGCAGTTACTCTTTGGACTTAAACACTGAAGCTTTCTTT. The encoded protein is CASSYSLDLNTEAFF.

The chain links TRBV27 to TRBJ2-1, with D unclear. CDR1 is MNHEY and CDR2 is SMNVEV in the germline V gene (reference sequence). V was clipped by 5 bases and J by 9 bases, with 14 bases between them. CDR3 length: 13 amino acids. CDR3 amino acids: CASSGLDGVEQFF. The CDR3 region has the DNA TGTGCCAGCAGTGGGCTGGACGGAGTTGAGCAGTTCTTC.

This clone has just one count. This chain connects TRBV7-2 to TRBJ2-5; D is possibly TRBD2 (6 bases). The CDR3 contains 13 residues. In germline, CDR1 is SGHTA, CDR2 FQGNSA. Trimming shortened V by 5 bases and J by 4 bases, and 11 bases separated the two germline ends. This CDR3 reads CASSPNSGETQYF. The CDR3, as DNA: TGTGCCAGCAGCCCCAATAGCGGAGAGACCCAGTACTTC.

This chain connects TRBV6-5 to TRBJ2-3, with 10 bases identical to TRBD1. J gave up 1 base and V 2 bases, and 3 bases lay outside the gene matches. CDR3 length equals 16 residues. The germline CDR1 and CDR2 sequences are MNHEY and SVGAGI. This CDR3 is CASSYGDRGRTDTQYF. The CDR3 region has the DNA TGTGCCAGCAGTTACGGGGACAGGGGACGCACAGATACGCAGTATTTT.

The chain recombines TRBV28 with TRBJ2-7; either TRBD1 or TRBD2 may supply D (5 bases each). The CDR3 is 13 amino acids. Germline V lookup: CDR1 MDHEN, CDR2 SYDVKM. V was pared by 3 bases and J by 7 bases, with 13 bases between. The CDR3 sequence is CASSFPGRREQYF. In DNA form, the CDR3 reads TGTGCCAGCAGTTTTCCGGGACGTAGGGAGCAGTACTTC.

The chain carries TRBV5-4 and TRBJ1-2; D unclear. The ends were cut back, 4 bases at V and 1 base at J, with 8 bases in the middle. Germline assignment: CDR1 SGHNT and CDR2 YYREEE (reference sequence). The CDR3 sequence is 13 residues long. CDR3 amino acids: CASSGWDNYGYTF. The CDR3 DNA reads TGTGCCAGCAGCGGGTGGGATAACTATGGCTACACCTTC.